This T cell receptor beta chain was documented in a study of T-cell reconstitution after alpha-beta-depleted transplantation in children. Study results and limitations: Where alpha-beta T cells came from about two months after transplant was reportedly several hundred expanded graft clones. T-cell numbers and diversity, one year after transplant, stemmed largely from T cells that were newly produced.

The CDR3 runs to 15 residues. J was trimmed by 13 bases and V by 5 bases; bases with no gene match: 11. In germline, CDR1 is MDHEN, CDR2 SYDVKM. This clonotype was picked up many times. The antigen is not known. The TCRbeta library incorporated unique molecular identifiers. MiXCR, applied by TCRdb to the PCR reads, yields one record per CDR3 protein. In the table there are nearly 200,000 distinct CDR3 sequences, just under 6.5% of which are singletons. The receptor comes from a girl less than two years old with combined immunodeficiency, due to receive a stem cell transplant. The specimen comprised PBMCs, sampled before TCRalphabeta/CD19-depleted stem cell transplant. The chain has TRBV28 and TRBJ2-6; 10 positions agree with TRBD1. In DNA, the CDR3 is TGTGCCAGCAGTCGGACCGGGACAGGGGAGTGGGTCCTGACTTTC. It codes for CASSRTGTGEWVLTF.